This T cell receptor (beta chain) emerged from a study of T cell changes during pregnancy in multiple sclerosis. The CDR3 contains 17 residues. The V gene's germline CDR1 is LNHDA and CDR2 SQIVND (reference sequence). With 7 bases clipped from V and 2 bases from J, the junction kept 14 bases outside the gene matches. Libraries were prepared by immunoSEQ multiplex PCR; TCRdb keeps only in-frame clonotypes and omits some of them. Counted here are 30,000 to 45,000 clones, about 88% occurring once; the ten biggest clones make up 0.9% to 1.5%. Material: CD4+ T cells from peripheral blood mononuclear cells, obtained before pregnancy. The clonotype was recovered from a female donor with multiple sclerosis, enrolled in a pregnancy study. The chain employs TRBV19 and TRBJ1-2, with TRBD1 matching over 9 bases. CDR3: CASNPVGQGVRNYGYTF. The CDR3 coding sequence is TGTGCCAGTAACCCCGTGGGACAGGGAGTTCGGAACTATGGCTACACCTTC.